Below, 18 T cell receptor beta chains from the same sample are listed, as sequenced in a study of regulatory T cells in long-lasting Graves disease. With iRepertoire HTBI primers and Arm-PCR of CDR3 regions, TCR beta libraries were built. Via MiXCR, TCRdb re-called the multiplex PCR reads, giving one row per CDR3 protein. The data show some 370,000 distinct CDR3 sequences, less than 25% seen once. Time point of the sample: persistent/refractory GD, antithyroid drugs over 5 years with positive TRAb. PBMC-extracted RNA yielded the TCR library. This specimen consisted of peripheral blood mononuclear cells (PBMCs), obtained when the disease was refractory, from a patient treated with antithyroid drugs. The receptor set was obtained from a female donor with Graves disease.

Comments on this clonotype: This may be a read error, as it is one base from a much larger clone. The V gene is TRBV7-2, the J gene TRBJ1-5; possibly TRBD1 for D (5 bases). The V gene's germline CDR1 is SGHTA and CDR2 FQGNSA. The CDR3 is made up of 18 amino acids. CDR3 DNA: TGTGCCAGCAGCTTAGGGGTACTGGGGACGGATAGCGATCAGCCCCAGCATTTT. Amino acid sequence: CASSLGVLGTDSDQPQHF.

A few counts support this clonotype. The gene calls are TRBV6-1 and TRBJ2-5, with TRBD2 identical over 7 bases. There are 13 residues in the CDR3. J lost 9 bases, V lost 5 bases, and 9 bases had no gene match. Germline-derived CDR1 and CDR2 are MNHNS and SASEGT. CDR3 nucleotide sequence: TGTGCCAGCAGTCTAGGAGTGGGGGGGTCCCAGTACTTC. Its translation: CASSLGVGGSQYF.

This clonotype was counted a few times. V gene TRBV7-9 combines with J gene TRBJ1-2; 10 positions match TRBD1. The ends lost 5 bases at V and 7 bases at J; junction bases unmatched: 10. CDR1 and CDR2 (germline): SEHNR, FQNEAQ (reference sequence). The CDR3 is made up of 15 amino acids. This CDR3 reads CASSLGGQGRRGYTF. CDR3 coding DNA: TGTGCCAGCAGCCTGGGGGGACAGGGGCGACGTGGCTACACCTTC.

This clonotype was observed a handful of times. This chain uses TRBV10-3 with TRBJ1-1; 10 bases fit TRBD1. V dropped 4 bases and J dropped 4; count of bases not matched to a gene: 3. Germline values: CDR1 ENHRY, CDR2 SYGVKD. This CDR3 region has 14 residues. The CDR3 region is CAISGRTGGTEAFF. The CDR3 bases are TGTGCCATCAGTGGACGGACAGGGGGCACTGAAGCTTTCTTT.

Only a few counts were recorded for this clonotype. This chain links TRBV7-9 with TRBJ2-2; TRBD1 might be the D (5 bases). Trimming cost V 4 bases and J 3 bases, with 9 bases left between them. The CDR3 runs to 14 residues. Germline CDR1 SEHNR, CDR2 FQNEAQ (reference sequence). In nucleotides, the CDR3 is TGTGCCAGCAGCTCAAGACAGTACACCGGGGAGCTGTTTTTT. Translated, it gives CASSSRQYTGELFF.

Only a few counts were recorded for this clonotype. The CDR3 region is CASSLEGAAVTFF. CDR3 coding DNA: TGCGCCAGCAGCTTGGAGGGGGCCGCGGTAACTTTCTTT. The chain uses TRBV5-1 and TRBJ1-1; 7 positions agree with TRBD1. There are 13 residues in the CDR3. V shed 0 bases and J 12 bases; nucleotides not matched to a gene: 8. Germline lookup yields CDR1 SGHRS and CDR2 YFSETQ.

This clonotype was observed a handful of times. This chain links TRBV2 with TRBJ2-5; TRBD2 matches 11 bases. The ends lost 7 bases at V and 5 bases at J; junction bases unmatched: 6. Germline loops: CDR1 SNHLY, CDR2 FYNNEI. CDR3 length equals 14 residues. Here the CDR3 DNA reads TGTGCCAGCAATCGTCTAGCGGGAGGTGAGACCCAGTACTTC. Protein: CASNRLAGGETQYF. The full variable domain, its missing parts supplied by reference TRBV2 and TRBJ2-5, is EPEVTQTPSHQVTQMGQEVILRCVPISNHLYFYWYRQILGQKVEFLVSFYNNEISEKSEIFDDQFSVERPDGSNFTLKIRSTKLEDSAMYFCASNRLAGGETQYFGPGTRLLVL.

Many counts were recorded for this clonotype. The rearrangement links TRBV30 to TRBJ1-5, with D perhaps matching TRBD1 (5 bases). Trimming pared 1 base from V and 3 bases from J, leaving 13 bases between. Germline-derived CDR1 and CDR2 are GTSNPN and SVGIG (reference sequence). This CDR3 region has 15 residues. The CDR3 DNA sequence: TGTGCCTGGAGTGCGGGGGGACGCTCCAATCAGCCCCAGCATTTT. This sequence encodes CAWSAGGRSNQPQHF.

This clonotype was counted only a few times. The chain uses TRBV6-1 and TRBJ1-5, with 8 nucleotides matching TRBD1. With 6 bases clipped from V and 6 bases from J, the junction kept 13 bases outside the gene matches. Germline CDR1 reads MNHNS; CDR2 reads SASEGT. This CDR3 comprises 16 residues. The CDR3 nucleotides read TGTGCCAGCAGAAGTGGCGGCAGGGGGCTGGGTCAGCCCCAGCATTTT. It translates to CASRSGGRGLGQPQHF.

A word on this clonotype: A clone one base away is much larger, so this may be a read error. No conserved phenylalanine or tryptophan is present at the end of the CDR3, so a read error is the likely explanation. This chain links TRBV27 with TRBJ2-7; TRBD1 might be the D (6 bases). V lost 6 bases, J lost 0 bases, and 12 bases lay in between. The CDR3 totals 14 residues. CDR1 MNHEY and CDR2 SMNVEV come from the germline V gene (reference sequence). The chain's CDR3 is CASRYGQSSYEQYL. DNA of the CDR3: TGTGCCAGCAGATACGGACAGAGCTCCTACGAGCAGTACCTC.

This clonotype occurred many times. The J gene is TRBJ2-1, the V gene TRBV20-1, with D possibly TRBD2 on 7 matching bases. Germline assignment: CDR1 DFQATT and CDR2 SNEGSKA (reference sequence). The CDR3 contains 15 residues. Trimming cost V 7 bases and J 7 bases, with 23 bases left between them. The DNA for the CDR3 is TGCAGTGGTCGGGGGCTGGGAGGGAGTGTGAATGAGCAGTTCTTC. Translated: CSGRGLGGSVNEQFF.

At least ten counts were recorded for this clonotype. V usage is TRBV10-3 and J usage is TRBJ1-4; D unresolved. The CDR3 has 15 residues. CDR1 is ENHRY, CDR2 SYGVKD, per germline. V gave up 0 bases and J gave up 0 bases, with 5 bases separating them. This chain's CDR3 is CAISESLTTNEKLFF. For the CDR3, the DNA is TGTGCCATCAGTGAGTCTCTAACAACTAATGAAAAACTGTTTTTT.

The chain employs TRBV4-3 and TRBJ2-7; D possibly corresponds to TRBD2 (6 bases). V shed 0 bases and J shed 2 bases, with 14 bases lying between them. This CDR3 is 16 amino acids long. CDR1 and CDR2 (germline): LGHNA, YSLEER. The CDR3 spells CASSQDVRWRAYEQYF. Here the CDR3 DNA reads TGCGCCAGCAGCCAAGACGTCAGGTGGAGGGCCTACGAGCAGTACTTC.

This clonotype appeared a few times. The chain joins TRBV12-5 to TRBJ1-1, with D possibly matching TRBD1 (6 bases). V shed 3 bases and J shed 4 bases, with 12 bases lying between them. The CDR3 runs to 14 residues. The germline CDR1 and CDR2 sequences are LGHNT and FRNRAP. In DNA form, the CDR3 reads TGTGCTAGTGGTTTTGGACAGCAGAGCACTGAAGCTTTCTTT. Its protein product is CASGFGQQSTEAFF.

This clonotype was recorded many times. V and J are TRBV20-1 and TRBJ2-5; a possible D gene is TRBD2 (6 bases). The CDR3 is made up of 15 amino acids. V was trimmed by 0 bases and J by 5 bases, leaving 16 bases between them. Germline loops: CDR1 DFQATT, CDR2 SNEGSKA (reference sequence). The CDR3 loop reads CSAREVAVIGETQYF. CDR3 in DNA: TGCAGTGCTAGAGAGGTAGCGGTGATAGGGGAGACCCAGTACTTC.

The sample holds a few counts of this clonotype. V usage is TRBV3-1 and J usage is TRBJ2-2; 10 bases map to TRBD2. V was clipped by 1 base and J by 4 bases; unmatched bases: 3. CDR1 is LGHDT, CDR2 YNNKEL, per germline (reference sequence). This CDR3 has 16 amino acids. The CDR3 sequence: CASSQGPSGSTGELFF. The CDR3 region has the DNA TGTGCCAGCAGCCAAGGCCCTAGCGGGAGCACCGGGGAGCTGTTTTTT.

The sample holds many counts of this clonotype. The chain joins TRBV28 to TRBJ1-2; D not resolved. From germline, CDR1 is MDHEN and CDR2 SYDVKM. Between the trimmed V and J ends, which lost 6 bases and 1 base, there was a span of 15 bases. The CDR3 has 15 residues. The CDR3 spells CASSLPEGLNYGYTF. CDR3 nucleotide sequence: TGTGCCAGCAGCCTTCCCGAAGGTCTTAACTATGGCTACACCTTC.

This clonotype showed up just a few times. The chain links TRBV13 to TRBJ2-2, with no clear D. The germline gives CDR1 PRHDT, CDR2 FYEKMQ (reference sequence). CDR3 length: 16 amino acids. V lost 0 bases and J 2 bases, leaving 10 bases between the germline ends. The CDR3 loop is CASSLGSGFNTGELFF. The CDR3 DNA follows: TGTGCCAGCAGCTTAGGTTCTGGATTTAACACCGGGGAGCTGTTTTTT.